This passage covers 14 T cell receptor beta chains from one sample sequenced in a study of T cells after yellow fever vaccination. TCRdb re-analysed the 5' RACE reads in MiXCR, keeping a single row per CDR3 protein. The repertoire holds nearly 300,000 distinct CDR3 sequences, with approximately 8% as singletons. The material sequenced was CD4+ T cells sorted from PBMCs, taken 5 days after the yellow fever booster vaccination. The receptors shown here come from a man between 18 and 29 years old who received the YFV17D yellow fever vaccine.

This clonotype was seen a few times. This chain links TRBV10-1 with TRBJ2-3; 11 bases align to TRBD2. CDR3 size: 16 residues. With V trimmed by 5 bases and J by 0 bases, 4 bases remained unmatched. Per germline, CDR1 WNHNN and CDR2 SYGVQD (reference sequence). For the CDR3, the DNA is TGCGCCAGCAGTCATAGCGGGGGGGCGAGCACAGATACGCAGTATTTT. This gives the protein CASSHSGGASTDTQYF.

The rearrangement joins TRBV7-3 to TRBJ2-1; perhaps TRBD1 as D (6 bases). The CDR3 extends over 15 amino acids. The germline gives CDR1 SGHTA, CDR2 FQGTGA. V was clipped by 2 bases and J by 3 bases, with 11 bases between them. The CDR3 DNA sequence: TGTGCCAGCAGCTTAGTGGGGGCGGGCTACAATGAGCAGTTCTTC. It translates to CASSLVGAGYNEQFF.

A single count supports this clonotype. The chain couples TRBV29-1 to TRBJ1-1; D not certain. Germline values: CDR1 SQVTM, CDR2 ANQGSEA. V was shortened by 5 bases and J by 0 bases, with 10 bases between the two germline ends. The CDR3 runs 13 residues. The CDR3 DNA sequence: TGCAGCGTTTTACCGCACATGAACACTGAAGCTTTCTTT. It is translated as CSVLPHMNTEAFF.

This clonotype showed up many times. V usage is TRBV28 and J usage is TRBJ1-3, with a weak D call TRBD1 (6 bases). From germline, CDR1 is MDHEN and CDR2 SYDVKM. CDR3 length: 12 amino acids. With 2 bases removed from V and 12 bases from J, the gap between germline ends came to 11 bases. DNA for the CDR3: TGTGCCAGCAGTTTAACCCACAGGGTCATATATTTT. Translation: CASSLTHRVIYF.

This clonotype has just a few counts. The CDR3 DNA sequence: TGTGCCAGCAGCGTAGGAGGGGCAGGGGGTAATTCACCCCTCCACTTT. Its translation is CASSVGGAGGNSPLHF. The chain carries TRBV9 and TRBJ1-6; TRBD1 agrees at 7 bases. Trimming removed 0 bases from V and 6 bases from J; junction bases left unmatched: 6. Per the germline V gene, CDR1 is SGDLS and CDR2 is YYNGEE. This CDR3 has 16 amino acids.

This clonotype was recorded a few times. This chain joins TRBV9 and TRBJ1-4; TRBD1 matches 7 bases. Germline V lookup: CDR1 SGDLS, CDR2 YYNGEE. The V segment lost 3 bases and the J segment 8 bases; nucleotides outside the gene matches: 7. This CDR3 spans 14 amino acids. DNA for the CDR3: TGTGCCAGCAGCGCTCGACGACAGGGAGAAAAACTGTTTTTT. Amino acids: CASSARRQGEKLFF.

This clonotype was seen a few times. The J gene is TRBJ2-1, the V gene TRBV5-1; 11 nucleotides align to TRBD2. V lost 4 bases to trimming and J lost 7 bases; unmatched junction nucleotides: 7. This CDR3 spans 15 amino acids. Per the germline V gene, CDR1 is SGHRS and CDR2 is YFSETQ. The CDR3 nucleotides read TGCGCCAGCAGCCTACTAGCGGGGGATGGGAATGAGCAGTTCTTC. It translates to CASSLLAGDGNEQFF.

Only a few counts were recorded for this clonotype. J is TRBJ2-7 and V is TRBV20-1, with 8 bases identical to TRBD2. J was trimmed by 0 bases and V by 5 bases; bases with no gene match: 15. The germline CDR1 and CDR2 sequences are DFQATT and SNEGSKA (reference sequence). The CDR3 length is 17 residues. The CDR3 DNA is TGCAGTGCTTCCCGTCAGTTTCGAGCGGGGGCCTCCTACGAGCAGTACGTC. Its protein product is CSASRQFRAGASYEQYV.

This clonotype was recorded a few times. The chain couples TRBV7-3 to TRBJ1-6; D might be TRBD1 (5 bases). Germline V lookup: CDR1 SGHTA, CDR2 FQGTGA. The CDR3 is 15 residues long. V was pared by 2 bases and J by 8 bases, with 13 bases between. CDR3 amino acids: CASSLWGGTDSPLHF. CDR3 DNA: TGTGCCAGCAGCTTATGGGGGGGAACGGATTCACCCCTCCACTTT.

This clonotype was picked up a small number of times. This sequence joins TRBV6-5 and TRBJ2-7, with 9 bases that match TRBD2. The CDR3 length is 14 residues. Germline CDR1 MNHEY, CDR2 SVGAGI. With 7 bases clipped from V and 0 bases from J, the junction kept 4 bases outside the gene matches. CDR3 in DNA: TGTGCCAGCACTAGCGGGGTAAACTCCTACGAGCAGTACTTC. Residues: CASTSGVNSYEQYF.

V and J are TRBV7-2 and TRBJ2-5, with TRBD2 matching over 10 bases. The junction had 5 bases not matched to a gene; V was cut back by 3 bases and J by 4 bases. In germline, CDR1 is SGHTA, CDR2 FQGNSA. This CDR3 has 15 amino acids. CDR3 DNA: TGTGCCAGCAGCTTCCCTAGCGGGGGTGGAGAGACCCAGTACTTC. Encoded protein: CASSFPSGGGETQYF. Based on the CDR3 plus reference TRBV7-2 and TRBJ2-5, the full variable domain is GAGVSQSPSNKVTEKGKDVELRCDPISGHTALYWYRQSLGQGLEFLIYFQGNSAPDKSGLPSDRFSAERTGGSVSTLTIQRTQQEDSAVYLCASSFPSGGGETQYFGPGTRLLVL.

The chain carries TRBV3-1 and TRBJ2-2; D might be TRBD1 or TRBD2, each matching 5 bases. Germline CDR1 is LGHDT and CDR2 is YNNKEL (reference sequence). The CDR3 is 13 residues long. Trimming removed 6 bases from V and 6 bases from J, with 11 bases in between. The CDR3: CASSLAGPGELFF. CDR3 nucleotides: TGTGCCAGCAGTCTAGCAGGGCCCGGGGAGCTGTTTTTT. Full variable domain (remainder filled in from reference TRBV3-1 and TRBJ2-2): DTAVSQTPKYLVTQMGNDKSIKCEQNLGHDTMYWYKQDSKKFLKIMFSYNNKELIINETVPNRFSPKSPDKAHLNLHINSLELGDSAVYFCASSLAGPGELFFGEGSRLTVL.

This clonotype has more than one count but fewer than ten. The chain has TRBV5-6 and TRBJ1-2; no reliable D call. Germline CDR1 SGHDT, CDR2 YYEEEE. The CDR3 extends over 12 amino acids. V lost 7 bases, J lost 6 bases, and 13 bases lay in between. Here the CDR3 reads CASLRKGHGYTF. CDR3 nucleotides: TGTGCCAGCCTCCGAAAGGGCCATGGCTACACCTTC. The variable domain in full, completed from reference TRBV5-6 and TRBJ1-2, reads DAGVTQSPTHLIKTRGQQVTLRCSPKSGHDTVSWYQQALGQGPQFIFQYYEEEERQRGNFPDRFSGHQFPNYSSELNVNALLLGDSALYLCASLRKGHGYTFGSGTRLTVV.

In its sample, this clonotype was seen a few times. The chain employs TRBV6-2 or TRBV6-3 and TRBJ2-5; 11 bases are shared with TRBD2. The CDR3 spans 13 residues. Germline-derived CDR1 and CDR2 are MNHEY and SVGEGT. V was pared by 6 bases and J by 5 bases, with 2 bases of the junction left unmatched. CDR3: CASRPSGGETQYF. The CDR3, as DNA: TGTGCCAGCAGGCCTAGCGGGGGGGAGACCCAGTACTTC.